The rows below give T cell receptor beta chains drawn from one sample of a study of early T cells in non-severe SARS-CoV-2 infection. TCRdb reanalysed the 5' RACE reads using MiXCR and keeps one entry per CDR3 protein. The sample has about 64,000 distinct CDR3 sequences, 10% to 15% seen once. This sample comprised whole blood, obtained at baseline. The receptors were gathered from an adult who was a healthcare worker with PCR-confirmed SARS-CoV-2 infection or an uninfected control (not recorded which). CDR3s include the opening cysteine and the closing phenylalanine or tryptophan. D genes are given only for firm matches. Expanded clones are given a class, and other clones once, few, many or no size at all.

cdr3_nt cdr3_aa clone_size d_call j_call v_call
TGTGCCAGCAGCCTACCCGGCAGGGCCAATAGCACAGATACGCAGTATTTT CASSLPGRANSTDTQYF few . TRBJ2-3 TRBV27
TGTGCCAGCAGTTCTGGGACCGAGTTCTATGGCTACACCTTC CASSSGTEFYGYTF . . TRBJ1-2 TRBV12-3/TRBV12-4
TGTGCCAGCAGCCAAGATCGAGTCGGGGGCTACACCTTC CASSQDRVGGYTF few . TRBJ1-2 TRBV14
TGCAGTGCCCCCTTTAGGGCTGGCTACACCTTC CSAPFRAGYTF few . TRBJ1-2 TRBV20-1
TGCGCCAGCAGCCAATCGGACAGGGGGGGTGAAAAACTGTTTTTT CASSQSDRGGEKLFF few TRBD1 TRBJ1-4 TRBV4-3
TGTGCCAGCAGCTTAGCGGAGACGCACTACGAGCAGTACTTC CASSLAETHYEQYF many . TRBJ2-7 TRBV5-6
TGTGCCAGCAGTGTGTTCAGCACAGATACGCAGTATTTT CASSVFSTDTQYF few . TRBJ2-3 TRBV28
TGTGCCAGCAGCTCCCACTCTCTCCAAGAGACCCAGTACTTC CASSSHSLQETQYF . . TRBJ2-5 TRBV7-2
TGTGCCAGCAGCTTGCGTGCGGGGGGGCCCTACGAGCAGTACTTC CASSLRAGGPYEQYF . TRBD2 TRBJ2-7 TRBV7-8
TGTGCCAGCAGCCAAGATTTGGGACTAGCGGGGGCGGTATACAATGAGCAGTTCTTC CASSQDLGLAGAVYNEQFF . TRBD2 TRBJ2-1 TRBV4-2
TGTGCCAGCAGTTCTCGGGCAGGGTCTAATCAGCCCCAGCATTTT CASSSRAGSNQPQHF many . TRBJ1-5 TRBV12-3/TRBV12-4
TGCAGTGCCAGACAGGGGGCGAGCACTGAAGCTTTCTTT CSARQGASTEAFF few TRBD1 TRBJ1-1 TRBV20-1
TGCAGTGCTTTGACCCCTCCAACCAAAAACATTCAGTACTTC CSALTPPTKNIQYF many . TRBJ2-4 TRBV20-1
TGTGCCAGCTCACCGAGGGACAGCTTCCTGTTCGGGGGCTCTGGGGCCAACGTCCTGACTTTC CASSPRDSFLFGGSGANVLTF . . TRBJ2-6 TRBV18
TGTGCCACCAGCCAGGGACTAGCGGACACCGGGGAGCTGTTTTTT CATSQGLADTGELFF . TRBD2 TRBJ2-2 TRBV15
TGTGCCAGTAGTACCTCACAGGGGAAGGGGACAGATACGCAGTATTTT CASSTSQGKGTDTQYF many TRBD1 TRBJ2-3 TRBV19
TGTGCCAGCAGTAAGGGATTCTCTGGAAACACCATATATTTT CASSKGFSGNTIYF many . TRBJ1-3 TRBV2
TGTGCCAGCAGCTCTCCGGGAGGGGACACTGAAGCTTTCTTT CASSSPGGDTEAFF few . TRBJ1-1 TRBV7-6
TGTGCCAGCAGCTCGAGAAGACACTCTGGAAACACCATATATTTT CASSSRRHSGNTIYF . . TRBJ1-3 TRBV11-2
TGTGCCAGCAGTCGAAAACAGGGACTGAACACTGAAGCTTTCTTT CASSRKQGLNTEAFF few . TRBJ1-1 TRBV6-6
TGTGCCAGCAGTGAATTTTGGGGGTCCGACACTGAAGCTTTCTTT CASSEFWGSDTEAFF many . TRBJ1-1 TRBV6-1
TGTGCCAGCAGAGAGACAGGGATACCGAACACTGAAGCTTTCTTT CASRETGIPNTEAFF many TRBD1 TRBJ1-1 TRBV2
TGTGCCAGCAGCTTAAGTAGCGGGAGCTCCTACGAGCAGTACTTC CASSLSSGSSYEQYF few TRBD2 TRBJ2-7 TRBV11-2
TGCAGTGCTAGACCCGAATTACTAGCGGGTGAGCAGTACTTC CSARPELLAGEQYF many TRBD2 TRBJ2-7 TRBV20-1
TGTGCCAGCATCACATTGGGGGGCCAGGAGACCCAGTACTTC CASITLGGQETQYF few . TRBJ2-5 TRBV27
TGTGCCAGCAGTTACTCGAGTAGGGGGGGCAATCAGCCCCAGCATTTT CASSYSSRGGNQPQHF many . TRBJ1-5 TRBV6-2/TRBV6-3
TGTGCCATCACTACATCATATGGCTACACCTTC CAITTSYGYTF few . TRBJ1-2 TRBV7-2
TGTGCCAGCTCACCACCGGACACCGGGGAGCTGTTTTTT CASSPPDTGELFF . . TRBJ2-2 TRBV18
TGCAGCGTTGGTACAGGCGTCAATGAGCAGTTCTTC CSVGTGVNEQFF . . TRBJ2-1 TRBV29-1
TGTGCCAGCAAACCCGCGGAGGGAGCTGGAAACACCATATATTTT CASKPAEGAGNTIYF . . TRBJ1-3 TRBV11-2
TGTGCCAGCAGTTACTCGGACTTTCAGCCCCAGCATTTT CASSYSDFQPQHF many . TRBJ1-5 TRBV6-2/TRBV6-3
TGTGCCAGCAGCGCCACCGGGGGCAGTGAAGCTTTCTTT CASSATGGSEAFF . . TRBJ1-1 TRBV9
TGCAGTGCTTCACACCAGGCAGGGAGAGAGACCCAGTACTTC CSASHQAGRETQYF . . TRBJ2-5 TRBV20-1
TGTGCCAGCAGTCCCGGACAACTCTACGAGCAGTACTTC CASSPGQLYEQYF few . TRBJ2-7 TRBV12-3/TRBV12-4
TGTGCCAGCAGCCCGCTCCCAAGACAGGGGGGTGGCTACACCTTC CASSPLPRQGGGYTF many TRBD1 TRBJ1-2 TRBV7-2
TGCGCCAGCAGCCCACTAGCGGGAGAATACAATGAGCAGTTCTTC CASSPLAGEYNEQFF many TRBD2 TRBJ2-1 TRBV10-1
TGCAGCGTTGAAGGACTAGCGGGGTCCACAGATACGCAGTATTTT CSVEGLAGSTDTQYF many TRBD2 TRBJ2-3 TRBV29-1
TGTGCCAGCAGTTACCTCACAGATACGCAGTATTTT CASSYLTDTQYF many . TRBJ2-3 TRBV6-2/TRBV6-3
TGTGCCAGCAGCTGGGGTTGGGGCGGTTGCACAGATACGCAGTATTTT CASSWGWGGCTDTQYF . . TRBJ2-3 TRBV5-6